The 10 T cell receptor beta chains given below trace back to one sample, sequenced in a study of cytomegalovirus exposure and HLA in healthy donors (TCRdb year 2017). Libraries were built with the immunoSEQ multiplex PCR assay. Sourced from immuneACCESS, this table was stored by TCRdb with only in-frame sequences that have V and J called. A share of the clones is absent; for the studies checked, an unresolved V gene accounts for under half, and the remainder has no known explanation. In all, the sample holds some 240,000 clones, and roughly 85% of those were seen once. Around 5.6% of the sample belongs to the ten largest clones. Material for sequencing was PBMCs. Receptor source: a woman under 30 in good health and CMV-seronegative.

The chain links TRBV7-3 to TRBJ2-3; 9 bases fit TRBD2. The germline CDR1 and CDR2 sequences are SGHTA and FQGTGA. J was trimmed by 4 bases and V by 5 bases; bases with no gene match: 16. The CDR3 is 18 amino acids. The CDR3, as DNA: TGTGCCAGCAGCCCCCGAGGGGGCGGGAGGGCCCGGGCAGATACGCAGTATTTT. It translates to CASSPRGGGRARADTQYF.

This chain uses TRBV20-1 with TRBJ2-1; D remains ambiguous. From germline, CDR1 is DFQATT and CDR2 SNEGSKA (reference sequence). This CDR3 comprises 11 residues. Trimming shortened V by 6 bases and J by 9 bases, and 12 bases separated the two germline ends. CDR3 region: CSARSVSEQFF. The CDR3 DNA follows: TGCAGTGCACGGAGCGTATCTGAGCAGTTCTTC.

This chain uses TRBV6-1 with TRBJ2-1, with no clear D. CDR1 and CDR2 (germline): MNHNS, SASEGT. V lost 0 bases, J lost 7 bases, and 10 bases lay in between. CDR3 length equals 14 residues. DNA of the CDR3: TGTGCCAGCAGTGAAGCACTATTGCAGAATGAGCAGTTCTTC. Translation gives CASSEALLQNEQFF.

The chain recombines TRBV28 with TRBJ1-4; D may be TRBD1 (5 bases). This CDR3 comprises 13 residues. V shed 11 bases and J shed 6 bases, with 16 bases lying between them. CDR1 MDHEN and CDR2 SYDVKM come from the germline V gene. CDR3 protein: CAYSGGGDEKLFF. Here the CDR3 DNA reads TGTGCCTATTCCGGGGGAGGGGATGAAAAACTGTTTTTT.

The CDR3 is CSARSRDVSYGYTF. The CDR3 region has the DNA TGCAGCGCCCGTTCCCGGGACGTTAGCTATGGCTACACCTTC. This chain uses TRBV29-1 with TRBJ1-2; D might be TRBD1 (5 bases). The V gene's germline CDR1 is SQVTM and CDR2 ANQGSEA. V was shortened by 7 bases and J by 4 bases, with 19 bases between the two germline ends. The length of the CDR3 is 14 residues.

The CDR3 protein is CAISEGTVLNEKLFF. Here the CDR3 DNA reads TGTGCCATCAGTGAAGGGACGGTCCTTAATGAAAAACTGTTTTTT. The chain links TRBV10-3 to TRBJ1-4, with D possibly TRBD1 on 5 matching bases. Trimming pared 3 bases from V and 4 bases from J, leaving 12 bases between. Germline values: CDR1 ENHRY, CDR2 SYGVKD. This CDR3 spans 15 amino acids.

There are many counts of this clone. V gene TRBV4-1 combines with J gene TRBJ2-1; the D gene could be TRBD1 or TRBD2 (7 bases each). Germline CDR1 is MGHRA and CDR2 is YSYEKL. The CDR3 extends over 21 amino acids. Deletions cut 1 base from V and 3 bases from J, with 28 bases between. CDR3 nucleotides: TGCGCCAGCAGCCAAGTATCTTCCAGGGGGGGCCCAGGAGTTAACTACAATGAGCAGTTCTTC. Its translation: CASSQVSSRGGPGVNYNEQFF.

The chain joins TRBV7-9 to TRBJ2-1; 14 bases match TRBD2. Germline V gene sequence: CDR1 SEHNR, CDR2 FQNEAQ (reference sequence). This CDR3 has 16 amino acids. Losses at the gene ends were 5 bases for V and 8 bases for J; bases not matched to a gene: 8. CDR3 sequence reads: CASSLTTSGGADEQFF. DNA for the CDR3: TGTGCCAGCAGCCTAACGACTAGCGGGGGGGCCGATGAGCAGTTCTTC.

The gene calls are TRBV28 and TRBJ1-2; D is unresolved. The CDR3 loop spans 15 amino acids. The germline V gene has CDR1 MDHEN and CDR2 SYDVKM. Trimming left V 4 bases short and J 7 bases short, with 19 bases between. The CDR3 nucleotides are TGTGCCAGCAGTTCCTCCCCCAACCTGGTTTTTGGCTACACCTTC. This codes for CASSSSPNLVFGYTF.

The CDR3 is CASSTSGRTDEQYF. The CDR3, as DNA: TGCGCCAGTTCGACTAGCGGGAGGACAGACGAGCAGTACTTC. This sequence joins TRBV5-1 and TRBJ2-7; 13 bases are a match to TRBD2. Trimming at V came to 8 bases and at J to 5 bases, leaving 7 bases not matched to a gene. This CDR3 is 14 amino acids long. From germline, CDR1 is SGHRS and CDR2 YFSETQ. The variable domain in full, completed from reference TRBV5-1 and TRBJ2-7, reads KAGVTQTPRYLIKTRGQQVTLSCSPISGHRSVSWYQQTPGQGLQFLFEYFSETQRNKGNFPGRFSGRQFSNSRSEMNVSTLELGDSALYLCASSTSGRTDEQYFGPGTRLTVT.